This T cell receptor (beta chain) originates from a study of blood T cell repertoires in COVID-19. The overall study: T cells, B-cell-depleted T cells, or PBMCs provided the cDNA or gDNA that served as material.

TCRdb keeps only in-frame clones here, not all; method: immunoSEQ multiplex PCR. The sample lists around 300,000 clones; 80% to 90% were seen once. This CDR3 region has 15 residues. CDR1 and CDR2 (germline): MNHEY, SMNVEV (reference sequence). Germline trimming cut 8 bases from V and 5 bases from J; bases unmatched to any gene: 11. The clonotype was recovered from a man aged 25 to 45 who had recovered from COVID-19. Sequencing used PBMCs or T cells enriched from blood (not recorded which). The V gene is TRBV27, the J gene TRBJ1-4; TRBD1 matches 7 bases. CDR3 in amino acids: CASGSGTVRNEKLFF. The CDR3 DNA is TGTGCCAGCGGTTCAGGGACAGTCAGGAATGAAAAACTGTTTTTT.